The sample holds many counts of the clone carrying this TCR beta chain. Antigen unknown. This sample is drawn from a study of T-cell reconstitution after alpha-beta-depleted transplantation in children. Study results and limitations: About two months after transplant, alpha-beta T cells reportedly came from several hundred expanded graft clones. Surviving recipient T cells and thymic progenitors produced the high day-60 TCRbeta diversity seen in some patients.

CDR1 and CDR2 from the germline V gene are MNHEY and SMNVEV (reference sequence). Trimming stripped 4 bases from V and 0 bases from J, with 9 bases between. This CDR3 has 14 residues. It was with unique molecular identifiers that the TCRbeta library was prepared. TCRdb recomputed calls from the PCR reads with MiXCR, one row per CDR3 protein. This sample has over 450,000 distinct CDR3 sequences; 10% occur once, and the top ten carry approximately 2%. Specimen: PBMCs, collected before TCRalphabeta/CD19-depleted stem cell transplant. This sequence originates from a child between 2 and 9 years old with inherited bone marrow failure, due to receive a stem cell transplant. V gene TRBV27 combines with J gene TRBJ1-1, with D hard to call. The CDR3 nucleotides are TGTGCCAGCAGTTCTCCGACCTTGAACACTGAAGCTTTCTTT. Translation: CASSSPTLNTEAFF.